This T cell receptor beta chain was sequenced in a study of CD8 T cells in ankylosing spondylitis. Study-level findings and limits: Earlier work had already found some motif variants in reactive arthritis synovial fluid and blood. Peripheral blood samples showed relatively rare disease-linked clones, and these clones were CD8+. The study identified a TCR beta motif of under ten highly homologous variants that appeared characteristic of ankylosing spondylitis blood.

To note about this clonotype: The antigen remains unidentified.

With V trimmed by 3 bases and J by 2 bases, 4 bases remained unmatched. The germline V gene encodes CDR1 SGHDT and CDR2 YYEEEE. The CDR3 has 15 residues. As the method for making TCR beta libraries, quantitative 5'-RACE with molecular barcodes was used. Using its own MiXCR run on the 5' RACE reads, TCRdb lists one record per CDR3 protein. The sample lists about 340,000 distinct CDR3 sequences, 14% to 15% seen once, with 0.9% to 1.2% in the top ten. The chain joins TRBV5-6 to TRBJ2-1, with 8 bases lining up with TRBD1. The origin of this receptor is a male donor with ankylosing spondylitis or in good health (not recorded which). Sequenced input: blood, either unsorted or a sorted T cell fraction (not recorded which). CDR3 bases: TGTGCCAGCAGCTCCCAGGGGGCCCCCTACAATGAGCAGTTCTTC. Translating it yields CASSSQGAPYNEQFF. The whole variable domain, filled in from reference TRBV5-6 and TRBJ2-1, reads DAGVTQSPTHLIKTRGQQVTLRCSPKSGHDTVSWYQQALGQGPQFIFQYYEEEERQRGNFPDRFSGHQFPNYSSELNVNALLLGDSALYLCASSSQGAPYNEQFFGPGTRLTVL.